The entry below describes one T cell receptor beta chain. The entry originates in a study of blood T cell repertoires in COVID-19. Study-wide context: Researchers got acute and convalescent COVID-19 samples from the United States, Italy and Spain. PBMCs, B-cell-depleted T cells, or T cells were the source of the cDNA or gDNA that made up the material.

V was shortened by 3 bases and J by 2 bases, with 11 bases between the two germline ends. The CDR3 is made up of 15 amino acids. In germline, CDR1 is SGHRS, CDR2 YFSETQ. Original data processing: Reference gene primers were amplified, and this amplification served to estimate nucleated cell counts. Method: immunoSEQ multiplex PCR; TCRdb's copy keeps in-frame clones and lacks some. V, J and clone size reflect that table, while D and trimming were determined from the DNA. The data show about 170,000 clones, 82% seen once. The TCR originated in a woman of 80 years or more with active or convalescent COVID-19. Sequencing was done on a sample of peripheral blood. V gene TRBV5-1 combines with J gene TRBJ2-2; D may be TRBD1 (5 bases). As DNA, the CDR3 is TGCGCCAGCAGCTCCGGACAAGTAAACACCGGGGAGCTGTTTTTT. Translation: CASSSGQVNTGELFF.